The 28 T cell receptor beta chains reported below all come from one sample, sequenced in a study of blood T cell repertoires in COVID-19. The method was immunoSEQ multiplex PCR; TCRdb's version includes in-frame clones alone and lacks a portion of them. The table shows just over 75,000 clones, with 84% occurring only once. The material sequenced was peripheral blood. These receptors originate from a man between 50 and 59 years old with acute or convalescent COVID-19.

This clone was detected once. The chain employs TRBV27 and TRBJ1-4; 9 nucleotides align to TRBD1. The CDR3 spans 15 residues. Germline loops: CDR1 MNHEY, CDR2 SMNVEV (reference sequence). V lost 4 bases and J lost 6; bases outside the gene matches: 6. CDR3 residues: CASSSRDRVYEKLFF. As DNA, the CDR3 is TGTGCCAGCAGTTCCCGGGACAGGGTATATGAAAAACTGTTTTTT.

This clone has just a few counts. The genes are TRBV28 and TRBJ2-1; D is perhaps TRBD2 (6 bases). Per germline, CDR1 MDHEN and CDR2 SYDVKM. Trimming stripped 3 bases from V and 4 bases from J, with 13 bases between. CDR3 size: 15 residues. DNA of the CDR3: TGTGCCAGCAGTTTGAGGACTACCCAATACAATGAGCAGTTCTTC. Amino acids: CASSLRTTQYNEQFF.

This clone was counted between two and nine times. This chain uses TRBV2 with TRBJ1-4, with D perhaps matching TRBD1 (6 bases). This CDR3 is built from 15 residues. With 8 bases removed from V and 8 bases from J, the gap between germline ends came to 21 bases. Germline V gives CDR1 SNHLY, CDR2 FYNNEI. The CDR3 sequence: CASGSSNRAGEKLFF. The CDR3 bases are TGTGCCAGCGGTTCTTCAAACAGGGCGGGCGAAAAACTGTTTTTT.

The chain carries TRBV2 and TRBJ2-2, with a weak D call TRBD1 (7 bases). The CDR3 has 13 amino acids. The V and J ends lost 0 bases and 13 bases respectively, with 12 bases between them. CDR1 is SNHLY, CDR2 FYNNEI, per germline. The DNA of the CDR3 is TGTGCCAGCAGTGAAGCACGACAGGGAGGGCTGTTTTTT. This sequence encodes CASSEARQGGLFF.

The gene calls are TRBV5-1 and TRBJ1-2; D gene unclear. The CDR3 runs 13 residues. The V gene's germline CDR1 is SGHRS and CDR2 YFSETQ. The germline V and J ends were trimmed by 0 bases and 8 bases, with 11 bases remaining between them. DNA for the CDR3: TGCGCCAGCAGCTTGGCCGGGGTGAGGGGCTACACCTTC. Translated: CASSLAGVRGYTF.

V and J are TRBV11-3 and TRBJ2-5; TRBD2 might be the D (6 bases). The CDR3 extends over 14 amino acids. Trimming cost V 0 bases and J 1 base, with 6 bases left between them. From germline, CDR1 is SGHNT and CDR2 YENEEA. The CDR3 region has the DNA TGTGCCAGCAGCTTAGACGGGAGCCAAGAGACCCAGTACTTC. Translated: CASSLDGSQETQYF.

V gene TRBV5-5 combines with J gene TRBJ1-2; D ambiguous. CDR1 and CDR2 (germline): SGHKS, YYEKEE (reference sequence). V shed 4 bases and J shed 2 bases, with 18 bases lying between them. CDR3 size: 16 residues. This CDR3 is CASSPNLLSVNYGYTF. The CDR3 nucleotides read TGTGCCAGCAGCCCTAACCTCCTCTCGGTAAACTATGGCTACACCTTC.

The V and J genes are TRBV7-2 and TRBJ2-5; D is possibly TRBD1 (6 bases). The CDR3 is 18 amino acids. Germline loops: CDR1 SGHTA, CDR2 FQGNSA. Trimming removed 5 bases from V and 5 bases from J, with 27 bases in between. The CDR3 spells CASSPTPYRVVPGETQYF. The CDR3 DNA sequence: TGTGCCAGCAGCCCGACGCCCTACAGGGTTGTCCCGGGGGAGACCCAGTACTTC.

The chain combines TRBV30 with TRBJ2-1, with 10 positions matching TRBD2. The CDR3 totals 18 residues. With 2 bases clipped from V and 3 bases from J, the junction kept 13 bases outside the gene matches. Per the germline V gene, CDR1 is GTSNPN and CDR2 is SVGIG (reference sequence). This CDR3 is CAWSQYPLAGELYNEQFF. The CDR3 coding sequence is TGTGCCTGGAGTCAATATCCCCTAGCGGGAGAACTCTACAATGAGCAGTTCTTC.

The CDR3 DNA follows: TGCGCCAGCAGCTCCCAAGCGACAGGTGAAGCTTTCTTT. It codes for CASSSQATGEAFF. V and J are TRBV10-1 and TRBJ1-1, with D perhaps TRBD1 (6 bases). CDR1 and CDR2 from the germline V gene are WNHNN and SYGVQD (reference sequence). Between the trimmed V and J ends, which lost 6 bases and 7 bases, there was a span of 15 bases. The CDR3 covers 13 residues.

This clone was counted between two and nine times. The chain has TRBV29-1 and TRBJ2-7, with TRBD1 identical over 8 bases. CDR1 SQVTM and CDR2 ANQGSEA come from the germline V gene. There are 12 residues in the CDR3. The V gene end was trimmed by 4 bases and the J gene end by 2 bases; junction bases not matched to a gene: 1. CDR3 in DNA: TGCAGCGTTGGGACAGGGACCTACGAGCAGTACTTC. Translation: CSVGTGTYEQYF.

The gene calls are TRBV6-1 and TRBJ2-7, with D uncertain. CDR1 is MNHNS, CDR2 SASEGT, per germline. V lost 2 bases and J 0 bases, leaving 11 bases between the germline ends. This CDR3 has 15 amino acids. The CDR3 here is CASSEWSTSSYEQYF. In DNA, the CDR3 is TGTGCCAGCAGTGAATGGTCAACATCCTCCTACGAGCAGTACTTC.

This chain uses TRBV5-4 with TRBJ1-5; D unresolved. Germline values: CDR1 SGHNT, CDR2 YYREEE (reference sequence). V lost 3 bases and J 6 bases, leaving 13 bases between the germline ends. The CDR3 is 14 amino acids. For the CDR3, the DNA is TGTGCCAGCAGCTCGGACGGGCGGGCTCAGCCCCAGCATTTT. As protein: CASSSDGRAQPQHF.

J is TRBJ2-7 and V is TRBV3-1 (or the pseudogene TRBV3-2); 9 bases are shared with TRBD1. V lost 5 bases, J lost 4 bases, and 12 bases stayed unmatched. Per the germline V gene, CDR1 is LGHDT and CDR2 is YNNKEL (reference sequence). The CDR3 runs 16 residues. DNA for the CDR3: TGTGCCAGCAGCAAACAGGGACAGGGTTATAGGTACGAGCAGTACTTC. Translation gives CASSKQGQGYRYEQYF.

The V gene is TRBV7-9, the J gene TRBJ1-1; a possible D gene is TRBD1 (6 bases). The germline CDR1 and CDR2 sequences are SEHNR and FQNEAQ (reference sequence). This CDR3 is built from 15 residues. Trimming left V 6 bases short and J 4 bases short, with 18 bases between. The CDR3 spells CASSLAGRGRTEAFF. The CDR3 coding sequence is TGTGCCAGCAGTCTAGCCGGCAGGGGACGCACTGAAGCTTTCTTT.

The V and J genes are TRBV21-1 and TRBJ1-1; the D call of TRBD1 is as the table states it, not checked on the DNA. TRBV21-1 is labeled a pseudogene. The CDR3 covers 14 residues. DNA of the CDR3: TGTGCCAGCAGCAAAGTTACAGGGTGGAGTGAAGCTTTCTTT. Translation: CASSKVTGWSEAFF.

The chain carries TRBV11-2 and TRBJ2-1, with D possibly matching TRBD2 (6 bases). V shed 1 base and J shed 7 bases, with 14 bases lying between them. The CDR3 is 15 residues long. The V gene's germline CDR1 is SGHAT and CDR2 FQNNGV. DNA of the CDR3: TGTGCCAGCAGCTTAGTAGGTCCCGGGGGAAATGAGCAGTTCTTC. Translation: CASSLVGPGGNEQFF. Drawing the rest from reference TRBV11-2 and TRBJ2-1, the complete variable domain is EAGVAQSPRYKIIEKRQSVAFWCNPISGHATLYWYQQILGQGPKLLIQFQNNGVVDDSQLPKDRFSAERLKGVDSTLKIQPAKLEDSAVYLCASSLVGPGGNEQFFGPGTRLTVL.

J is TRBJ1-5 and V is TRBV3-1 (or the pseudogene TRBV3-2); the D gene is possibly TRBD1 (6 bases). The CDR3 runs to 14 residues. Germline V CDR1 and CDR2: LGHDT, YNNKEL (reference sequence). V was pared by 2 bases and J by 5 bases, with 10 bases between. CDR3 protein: CASSQPDRDQPQHF. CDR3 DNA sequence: TGTGCCAGCAGCCAACCGGACAGAGATCAGCCCCAGCATTTT.

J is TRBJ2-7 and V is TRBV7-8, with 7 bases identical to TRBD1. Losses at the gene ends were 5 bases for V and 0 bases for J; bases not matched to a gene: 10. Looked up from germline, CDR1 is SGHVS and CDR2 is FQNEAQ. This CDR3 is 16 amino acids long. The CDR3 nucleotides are TGTGCCAGCAGCACGTTACAGGGGCTCAGCTCCTACGAGCAGTACTTC. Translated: CASSTLQGLSSYEQYF.

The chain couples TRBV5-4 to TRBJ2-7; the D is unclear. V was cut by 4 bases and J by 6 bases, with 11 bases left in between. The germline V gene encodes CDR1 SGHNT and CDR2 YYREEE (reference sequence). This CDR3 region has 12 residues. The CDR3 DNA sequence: TGTGCCAGCAGCCGCCCTTCAGGCGAGCAGTACTTC. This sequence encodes CASSRPSGEQYF.

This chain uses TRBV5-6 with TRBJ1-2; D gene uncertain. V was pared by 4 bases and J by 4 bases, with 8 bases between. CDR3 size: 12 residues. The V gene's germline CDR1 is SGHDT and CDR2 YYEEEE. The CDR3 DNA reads TGTGCCAGCAGCGCTCGAGGCTATGGCTACACCTTC. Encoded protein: CASSARGYGYTF. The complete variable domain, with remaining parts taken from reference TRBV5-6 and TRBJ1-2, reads DAGVTQSPTHLIKTRGQQVTLRCSPKSGHDTVSWYQQALGQGPQFIFQYYEEEERQRGNFPDRFSGHQFPNYSSELNVNALLLGDSALYLCASSARGYGYTFGSGTRLTVV.

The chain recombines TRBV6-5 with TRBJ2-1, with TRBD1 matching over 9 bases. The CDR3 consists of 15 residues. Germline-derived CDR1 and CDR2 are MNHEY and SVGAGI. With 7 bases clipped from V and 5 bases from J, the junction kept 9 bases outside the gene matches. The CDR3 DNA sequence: TGTGCCAGCACCCCCGGGGGGACAGGGCACAATGAGCAGTTCTTC. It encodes CASTPGGTGHNEQFF.

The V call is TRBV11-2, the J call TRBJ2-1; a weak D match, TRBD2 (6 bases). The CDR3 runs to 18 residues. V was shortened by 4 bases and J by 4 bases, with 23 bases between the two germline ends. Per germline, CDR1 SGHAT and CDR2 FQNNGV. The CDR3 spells CASSSPLGGGSLYNEQFF. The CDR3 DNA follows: TGTGCCAGCAGCTCCCCCCTAGGTGGGGGGAGCCTATACAATGAGCAGTTCTTC.

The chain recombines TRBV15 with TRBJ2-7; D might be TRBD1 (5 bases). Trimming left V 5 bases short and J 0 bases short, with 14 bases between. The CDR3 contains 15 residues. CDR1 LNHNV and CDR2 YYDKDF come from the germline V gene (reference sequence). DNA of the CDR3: TGTGCCACCAGCGTCTCCAGGGTCCTCTCCTACGAGCAGTACTTC. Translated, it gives CATSVSRVLSYEQYF. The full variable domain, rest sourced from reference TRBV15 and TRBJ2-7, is DAMVIQNPRYQVTQFGKPVTLSCSQTLNHNVMYWYQQKSSQAPKLLFHYYDKDFNNEADTPDNFQSRRPNTSFCFLDIRSPGLGDTAMYLCATSVSRVLSYEQYFGPGTRLTVT.

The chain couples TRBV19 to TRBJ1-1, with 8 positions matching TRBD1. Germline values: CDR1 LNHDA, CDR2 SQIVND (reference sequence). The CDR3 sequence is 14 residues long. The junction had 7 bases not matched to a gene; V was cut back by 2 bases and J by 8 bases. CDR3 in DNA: TGTGCCAGTAGTATATCAGGGGGCCCCGAGGAAGCTTTCTTT. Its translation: CASSISGGPEEAFF.

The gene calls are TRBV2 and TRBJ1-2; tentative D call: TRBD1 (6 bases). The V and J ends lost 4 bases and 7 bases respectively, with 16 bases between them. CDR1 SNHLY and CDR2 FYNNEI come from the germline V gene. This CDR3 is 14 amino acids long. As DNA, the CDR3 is TGTGCCAGCAGTGCCTGGGGGGGGCGAGGTGGCTACACCTTC. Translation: CASSAWGGRGGYTF.

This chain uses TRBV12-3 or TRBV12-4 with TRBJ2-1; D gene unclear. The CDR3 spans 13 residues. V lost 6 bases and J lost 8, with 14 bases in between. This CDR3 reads CASRGYPNDEQFF. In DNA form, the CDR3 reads TGTGCCAGCAGGGGCTATCCCAACGATGAGCAGTTCTTC.

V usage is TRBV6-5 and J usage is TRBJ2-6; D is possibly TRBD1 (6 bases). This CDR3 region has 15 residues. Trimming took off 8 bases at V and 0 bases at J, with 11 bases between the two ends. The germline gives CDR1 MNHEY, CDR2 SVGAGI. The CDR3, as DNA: TGTGCCAGCGGGGACATCCTCTCTGGGGCCAACGTCCTGACTTTC. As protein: CASGDILSGANVLTF.